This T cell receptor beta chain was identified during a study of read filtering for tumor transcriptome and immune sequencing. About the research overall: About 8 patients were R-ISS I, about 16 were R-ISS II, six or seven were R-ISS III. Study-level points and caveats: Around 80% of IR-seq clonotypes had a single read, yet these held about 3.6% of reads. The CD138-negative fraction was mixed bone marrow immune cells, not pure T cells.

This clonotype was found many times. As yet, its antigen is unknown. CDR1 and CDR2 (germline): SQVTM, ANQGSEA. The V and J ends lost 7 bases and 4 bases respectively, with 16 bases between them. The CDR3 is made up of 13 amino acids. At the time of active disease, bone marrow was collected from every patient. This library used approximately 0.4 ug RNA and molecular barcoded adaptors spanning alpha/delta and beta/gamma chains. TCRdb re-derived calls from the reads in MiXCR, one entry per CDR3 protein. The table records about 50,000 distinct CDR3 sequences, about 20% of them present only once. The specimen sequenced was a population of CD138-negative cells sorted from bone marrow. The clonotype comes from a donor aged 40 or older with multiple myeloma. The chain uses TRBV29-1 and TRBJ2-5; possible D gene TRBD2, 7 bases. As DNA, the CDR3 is TGCAGCGCCGAGGGGGGGGCTGGAGAGACCCAGTACTTC. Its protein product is CSAEGGAGETQYF.